The rows below give T cell receptor beta chains drawn from one sample of a study of neurological immune-mediated disorders. TCRdb re-called the 5' RACE reads through MiXCR, storing one row per CDR3 protein. The data contain 50,000 or so distinct CDR3 sequences, about 9.4% of them singletons. The sequencing input was PBMCs. These receptors were collected from a middle-aged woman with HTLV-1-associated myelopathy (HAM/TSP). Both conserved end residues are part of each CDR3.

J: TRBJ1-1
V: TRBV5-1
CDR3: CASSPRTGANTEAFF

J: TRBJ2-5
V: TRBV29-1
CDR3: CSARTGRGAGETQYF

J: TRBJ2-7
V: TRBV4-1
CDR3: CASGTSFLGEQYF

J: TRBJ2-7
V: TRBV10-3
CDR3: CAISGEGSMSEQYF

J: TRBJ1-1
V: TRBV15
CDR3: CATSRGNTGAEAFF

J: TRBJ2-3
V: TRBV7-2
CDR3: CASSPGTQYF

J: TRBJ2-3
V: TRBV7-2
CDR3: CASSLGMSGGVGDTQYF

J: TRBJ2-1
V: TRBV5-1
CDR3: CASSSDSRNNEQFF

J: TRBJ1-1
V: TRBV6-5
CDR3: CASSQDRAGSEAFF

J: TRBJ1-1
V: TRBV6-1
CDR3: CVSGRDRGTTEAFF

J: TRBJ2-1
V: TRBV6-5
CDR3: CASVDRASDEQFF

J: TRBJ2-3
V: TRBV3-1
CDR3: CASSQDRLTDTQYF

J: TRBJ2-3
V: TRBV24-1
CDR3: CATSDSLAADTQYF

J: TRBJ2-2
V: TRBV10-3
CDR3: CAISEVSGRSGELFF

J: TRBJ2-1
V: TRBV12-3/TRBV12-4
CDR3: CASSKRAQGDEQFF

J: TRBJ2-1
V: TRBV4-1
CDR3: CASSRQGPRAYNEQFF

J: TRBJ2-5
V: TRBV10-3
CDR3: CAISPGTGGAETQYF

J: TRBJ1-5
V: TRBV4-1
CDR3: CASSRGHAGVNQPQHF

J: TRBJ2-1
V: TRBV7-2
CDR3: CASSLSGGAANEQFF

J: TRBJ2-3
V: TRBV4-1
CDR3: CASSKGQDSSTDTQYF

J: TRBJ1-3
V: TRBV12-3/TRBV12-4
CDR3: CASRSWEGPHSGNTIYF

J: TRBJ1-1
V: TRBV11-2
CDR3: CASSLNVAGGEAFF

J: TRBJ2-7
V: TRBV5-1
CDR3: CASSLTSGSYEQYF

J: TRBJ2-5
V: TRBV4-2
CDR3: CASSQDPGETQYF

J: TRBJ2-3
V: TRBV5-8
CDR3: CASSLEGTSGIRTDTQYF

J: TRBJ1-2
V: TRBV12-3/TRBV12-4
CDR3: CASGRGYGYTF

J: TRBJ1-1
V: TRBV7-8
CDR3: CASSQGGIEAFF

J: TRBJ2-1
V: TRBV5-1
CDR3: CASSLGRGKSSYNEQFF

J: TRBJ2-7
V: TRBV6-5
CDR3: CASRPLQTTFGEQYF

J: TRBJ2-2
V: TRBV5-8
CDR3: CASSLYIRDRGTGELFF

J: TRBJ1-2
V: TRBV5-6
CDR3: CASSLGMSAGSFYGYTF

J: TRBJ2-2
V: TRBV11-2
CDR3: CASSHQPFGGGASGELFF

J: TRBJ2-2
V: TRBV5-1
CDR3: CASSTRGWDTGELFF

J: TRBJ2-2
V: TRBV20-1
CDR3: CSGSGGAGTGELFF

J: TRBJ2-1
V: TRBV12-3/TRBV12-4
CDR3: CASSSGTGGNEQFF

J: TRBJ1-3
V: TRBV9
CDR3: CASSVRGAWGNTIYF

J: TRBJ2-7
V: TRBV14
CDR3: CASSQGIHEGSYEQYF

J: TRBJ2-1
V: TRBV5-1
CDR3: CASSLDRGAYDEQFF

J: TRBJ1-2
V: TRBV6-2/TRBV6-3
CDR3: CASSYSTGNGYTF

J: TRBJ2-3
V: TRBV29-1
CDR3: CSGRRGQSFSDTQYF

J: TRBJ2-3
V: TRBV20-1
CDR3: CSVGGLADTQYF

J: TRBJ1-2
V: TRBV20-1
CDR3: CSARGTGSYGYTF

J: TRBJ2-7
V: TRBV15
CDR3: CATSRDRGRIYF

J: TRBJ2-7
V: TRBV30
CDR3: CAWSRQGDEQYF

J: TRBJ2-1
V: TRBV10-2
CDR3: CASSASGSSYNEQFF

J: TRBJ2-3
V: TRBV4-3
CDR3: CASSPGGSADTQYF

J: TRBJ1-2
V: TRBV5-6
CDR3: CASSFAEGGYTF

J: TRBJ2-3
V: TRBV7-3
CDR3: CASSSTRASTDTQYF

J: TRBJ2-1
V: TRBV12-3/TRBV12-4
CDR3: CASSSVTSGKRYNEQFF

J: TRBJ1-2
V: TRBV5-6
CDR3: CASSRLDSSLDGYTF

J: TRBJ2-5
V: TRBV7-8
CDR3: CASSTTPSGGAYETQYF

J: TRBJ2-3
V: TRBV5-1
CDR3: CASSRDRGDADTQYF

J: TRBJ1-1
V: TRBV12-3/TRBV12-4
CDR3: CASSLGGTTAFF

J: TRBJ1-2
V: TRBV20-1
CDR3: CSASDRSLIGYTF

J: TRBJ2-5
V: TRBV10-3
CDR3: CAIKPGTSGLGQYF

J: TRBJ1-1
V: TRBV9
CDR3: CASSVVGGVTEAFF

J: TRBJ2-3
V: TRBV9
CDR3: CASSLRTGMGADTQYF

J: TRBJ2-3
V: TRBV5-1
CDR3: CASSLAGVSTDTQYF

J: TRBJ1-1
V: TRBV18
CDR3: CATLGGARNTEAFF